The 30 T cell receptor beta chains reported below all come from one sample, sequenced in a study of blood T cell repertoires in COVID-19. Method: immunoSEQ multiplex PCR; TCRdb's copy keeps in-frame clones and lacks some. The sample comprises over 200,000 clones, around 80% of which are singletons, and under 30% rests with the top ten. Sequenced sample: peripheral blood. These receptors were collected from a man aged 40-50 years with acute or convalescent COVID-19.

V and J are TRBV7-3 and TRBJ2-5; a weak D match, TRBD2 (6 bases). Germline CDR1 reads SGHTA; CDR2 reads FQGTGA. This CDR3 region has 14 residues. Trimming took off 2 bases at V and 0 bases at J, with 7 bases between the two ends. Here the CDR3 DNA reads TGTGCCAGCAGCTTAGGAGGGAACCAAGAGACCCAGTACTTC. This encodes CASSLGGNQETQYF.

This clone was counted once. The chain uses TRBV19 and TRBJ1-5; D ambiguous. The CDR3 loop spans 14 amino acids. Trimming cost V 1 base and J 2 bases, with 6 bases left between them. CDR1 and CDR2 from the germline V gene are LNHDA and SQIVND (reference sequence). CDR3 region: CASSIGQGNQPQHF. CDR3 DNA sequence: TGTGCCAGTAGTATAGGACAAGGCAATCAGCCCCAGCATTTT.

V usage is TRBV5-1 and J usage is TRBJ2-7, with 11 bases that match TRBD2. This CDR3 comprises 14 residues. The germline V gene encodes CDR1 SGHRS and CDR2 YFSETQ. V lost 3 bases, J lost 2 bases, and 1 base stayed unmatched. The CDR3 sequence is CASSSGLAAYEQYF. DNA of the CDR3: TGCGCCAGCAGCTCGGGACTAGCGGCCTACGAGCAGTACTTC.

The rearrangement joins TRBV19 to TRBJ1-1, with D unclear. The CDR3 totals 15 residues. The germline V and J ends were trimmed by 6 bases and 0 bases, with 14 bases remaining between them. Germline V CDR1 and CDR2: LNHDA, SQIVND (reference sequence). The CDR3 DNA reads TGTGCCAGTAGCCCCCGGAGCACGATGAACACTGAAGCTTTCTTT. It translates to CASSPRSTMNTEAFF.

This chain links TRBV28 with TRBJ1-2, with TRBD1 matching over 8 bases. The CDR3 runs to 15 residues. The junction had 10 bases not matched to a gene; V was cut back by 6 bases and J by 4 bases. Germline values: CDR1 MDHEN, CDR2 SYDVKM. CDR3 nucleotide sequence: TGTGCCAGCAGCCCCTGGGGCAGGGGGCTCTATGGCTACACCTTC. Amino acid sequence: CASSPWGRGLYGYTF.

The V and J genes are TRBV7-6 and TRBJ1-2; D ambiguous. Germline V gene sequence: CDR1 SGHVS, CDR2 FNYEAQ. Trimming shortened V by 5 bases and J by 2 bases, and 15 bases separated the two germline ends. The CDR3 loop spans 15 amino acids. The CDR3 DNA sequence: TGTGCCAGCAGCCCCCCCTCCGAGTTAAACTATGGCTACACCTTC. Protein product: CASSPPSELNYGYTF.

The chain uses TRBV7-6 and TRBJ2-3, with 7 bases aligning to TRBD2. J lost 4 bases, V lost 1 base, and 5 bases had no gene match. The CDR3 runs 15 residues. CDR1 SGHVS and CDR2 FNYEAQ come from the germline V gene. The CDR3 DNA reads TGTGCCAGCAGCTTAGGCGGGAGTGGCGCAGATACGCAGTATTTT. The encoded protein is CASSLGGSGADTQYF.

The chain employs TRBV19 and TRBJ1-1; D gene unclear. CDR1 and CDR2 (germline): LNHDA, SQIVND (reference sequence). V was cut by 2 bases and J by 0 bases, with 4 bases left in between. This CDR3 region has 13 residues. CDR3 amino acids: CASSIIVNTEAFF. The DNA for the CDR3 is TGTGCCAGTAGTATAATAGTGAACACTGAAGCTTTCTTT.

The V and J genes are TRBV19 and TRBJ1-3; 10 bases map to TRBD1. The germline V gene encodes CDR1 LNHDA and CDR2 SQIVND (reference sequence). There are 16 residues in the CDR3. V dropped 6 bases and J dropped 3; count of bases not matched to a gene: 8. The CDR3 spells CASSLADRGYGNTIYF. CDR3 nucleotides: TGTGCCAGTAGCCTGGCGGACAGGGGGTATGGAAACACCATATATTTT.

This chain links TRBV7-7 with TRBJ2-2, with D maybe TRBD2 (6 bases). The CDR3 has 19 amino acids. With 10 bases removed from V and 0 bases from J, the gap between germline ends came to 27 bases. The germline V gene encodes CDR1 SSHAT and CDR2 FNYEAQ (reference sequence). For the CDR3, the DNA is TGTGCCATCCCCCGGGACTTCGCCGAGACTATCGCGAACACCGGGGAGCTGTTTTTT. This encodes CAIPRDFAETIANTGELFF.

CDR3 region: CASSGTSSYNEQFF. The CDR3 nucleotides read TGTGCCAGTAGTGGGACAAGCTCCTACAATGAGCAGTTCTTC. This rearrangement joins TRBV19 to TRBJ2-1; TRBD1 might be the D (6 bases). The CDR3 runs to 14 residues. The ends were cut back, 5 bases at V and 0 bases at J, with 8 bases in the middle. The V gene's germline CDR1 is LNHDA and CDR2 SQIVND (reference sequence).

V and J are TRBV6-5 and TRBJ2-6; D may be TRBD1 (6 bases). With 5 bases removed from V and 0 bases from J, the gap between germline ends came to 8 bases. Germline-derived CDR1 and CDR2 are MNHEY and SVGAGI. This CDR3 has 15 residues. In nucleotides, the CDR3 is TGTGCCAGCAGTACACAGGGCTCTGGGGCCAACGTCCTGACTTTC. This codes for CASSTQGSGANVLTF.

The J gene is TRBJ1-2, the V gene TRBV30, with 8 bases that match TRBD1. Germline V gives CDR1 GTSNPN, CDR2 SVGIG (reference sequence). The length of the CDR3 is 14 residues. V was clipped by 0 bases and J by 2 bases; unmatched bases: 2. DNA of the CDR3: TGTGCCTGGAGTGTACAGGGGGTGAACTATGGCTACACCTTC. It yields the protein CAWSVQGVNYGYTF.

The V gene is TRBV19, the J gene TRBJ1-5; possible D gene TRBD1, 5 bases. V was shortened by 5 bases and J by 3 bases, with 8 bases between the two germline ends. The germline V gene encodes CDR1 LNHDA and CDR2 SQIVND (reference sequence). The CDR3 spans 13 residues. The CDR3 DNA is TGTGCCAGTAGTGACAGTTCCAATCAGCCCCAGCATTTT. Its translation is CASSDSSNQPQHF.

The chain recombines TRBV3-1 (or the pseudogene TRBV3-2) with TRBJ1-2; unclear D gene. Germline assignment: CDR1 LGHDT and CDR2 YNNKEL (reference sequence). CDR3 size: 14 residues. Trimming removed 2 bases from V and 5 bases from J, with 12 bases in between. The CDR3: CASSQFRGIYGYTF. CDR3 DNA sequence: TGTGCCAGCAGCCAATTCCGGGGAATTTATGGCTACACCTTC.

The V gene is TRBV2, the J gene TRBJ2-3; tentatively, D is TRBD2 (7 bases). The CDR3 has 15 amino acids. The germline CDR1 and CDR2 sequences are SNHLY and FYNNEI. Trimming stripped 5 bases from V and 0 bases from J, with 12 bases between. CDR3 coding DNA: TGTGCCAGCAGTCTGGGGAGGGGGAGCACAGATACGCAGTATTTT. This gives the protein CASSLGRGSTDTQYF.

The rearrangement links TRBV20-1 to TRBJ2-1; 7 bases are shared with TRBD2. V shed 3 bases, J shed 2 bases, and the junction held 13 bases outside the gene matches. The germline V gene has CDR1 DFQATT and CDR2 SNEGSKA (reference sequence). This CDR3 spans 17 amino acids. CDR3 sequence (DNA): TGCAGTGCTAGTGCTCGGGGTAGCGGGTCGGCCTACAATGAGCAGTTCTTC. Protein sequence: CSASARGSGSAYNEQFF.

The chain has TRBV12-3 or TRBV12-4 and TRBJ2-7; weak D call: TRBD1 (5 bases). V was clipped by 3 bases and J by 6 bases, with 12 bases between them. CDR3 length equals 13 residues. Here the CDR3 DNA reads TGTGCCAGCAGTTTGCGGCCCACAGGCGAGCAGTACTTC. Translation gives CASSLRPTGEQYF.

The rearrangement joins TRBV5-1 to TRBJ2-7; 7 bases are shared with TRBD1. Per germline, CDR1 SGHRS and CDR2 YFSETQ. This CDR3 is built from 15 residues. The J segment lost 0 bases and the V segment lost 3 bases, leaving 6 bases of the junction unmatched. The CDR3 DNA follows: TGCGCCAGCAGCTGGGGACAGAGAAGCTCCTACGAGCAGTACTTC. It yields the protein CASSWGQRSSYEQYF.

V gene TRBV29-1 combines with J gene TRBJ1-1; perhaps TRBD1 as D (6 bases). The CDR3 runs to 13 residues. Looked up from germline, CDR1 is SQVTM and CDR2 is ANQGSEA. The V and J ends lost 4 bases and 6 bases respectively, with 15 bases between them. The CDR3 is CSVVLQGWPEAFF. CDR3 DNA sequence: TGCAGCGTTGTTTTACAGGGATGGCCTGAAGCTTTCTTT.

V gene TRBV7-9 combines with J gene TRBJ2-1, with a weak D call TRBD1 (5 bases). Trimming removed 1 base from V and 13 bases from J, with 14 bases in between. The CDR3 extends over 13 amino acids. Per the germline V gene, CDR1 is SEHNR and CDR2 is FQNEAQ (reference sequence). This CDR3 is CASSLGGSWGQFF. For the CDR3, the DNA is TGTGCCAGCAGCTTAGGGGGCTCGTGGGGCCAGTTCTTC.

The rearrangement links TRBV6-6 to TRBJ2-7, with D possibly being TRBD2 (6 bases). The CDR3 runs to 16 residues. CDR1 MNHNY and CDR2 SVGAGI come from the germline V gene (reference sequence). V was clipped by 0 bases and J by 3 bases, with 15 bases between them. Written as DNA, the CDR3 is TGTGCCAGCAGTTACTCGATGTCGGGACTCAGCTACGAGCAGTACTTC. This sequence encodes CASSYSMSGLSYEQYF.

CDR3 in amino acids: CASSLGGGGEKLFF. The CDR3 DNA is TGTGCCAGCAGCTTAGGAGGGGGCGGTGAAAAACTGTTTTTT. The V and J genes are TRBV7-2 and TRBJ1-4; TRBD1 agrees at 7 bases. The CDR3 is 14 residues long. V dropped 1 base and J dropped 7; count of bases not matched to a gene: 3. Germline CDR1 is SGHTA and CDR2 is FQGNSA.

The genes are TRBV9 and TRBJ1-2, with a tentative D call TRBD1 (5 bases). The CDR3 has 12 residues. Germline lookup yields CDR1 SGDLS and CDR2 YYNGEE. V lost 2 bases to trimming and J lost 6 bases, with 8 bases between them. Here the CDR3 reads CASSVGRDGYTF. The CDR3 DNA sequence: TGTGCCAGCAGCGTGGGGCGCGATGGCTACACCTTC.

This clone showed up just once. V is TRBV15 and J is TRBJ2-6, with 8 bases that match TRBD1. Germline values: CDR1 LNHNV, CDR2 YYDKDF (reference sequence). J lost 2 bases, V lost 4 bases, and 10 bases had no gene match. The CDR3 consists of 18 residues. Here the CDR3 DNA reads TGTGCCACCAGCACAACGACAGGGGCATCGGCTGGGGCCAACGTCCTGACTTTC. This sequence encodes CATSTTTGASAGANVLTF.

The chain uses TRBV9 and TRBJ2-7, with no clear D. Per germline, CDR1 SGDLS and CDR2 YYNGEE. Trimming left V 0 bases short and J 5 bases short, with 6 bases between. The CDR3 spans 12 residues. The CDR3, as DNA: TGTGCCAGCAGCGTAGCTGAGGACGAGCAGTACTTC. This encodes CASSVAEDEQYF.

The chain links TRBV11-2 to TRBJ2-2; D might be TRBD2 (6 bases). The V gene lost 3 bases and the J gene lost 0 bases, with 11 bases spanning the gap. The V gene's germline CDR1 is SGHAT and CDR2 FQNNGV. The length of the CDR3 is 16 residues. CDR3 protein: CASSFSWGANTGELFF. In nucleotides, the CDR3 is TGTGCCAGCAGCTTCTCCTGGGGGGCGAACACCGGGGAGCTGTTTTTT.

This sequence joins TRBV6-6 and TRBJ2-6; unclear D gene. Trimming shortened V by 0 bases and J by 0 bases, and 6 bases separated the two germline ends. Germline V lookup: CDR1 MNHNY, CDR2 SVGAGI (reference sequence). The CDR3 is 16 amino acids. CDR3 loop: CASSYSSSSGANVLTF. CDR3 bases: TGTGCCAGCAGTTACTCCTCGTCCTCTGGGGCCAACGTCCTGACTTTC.

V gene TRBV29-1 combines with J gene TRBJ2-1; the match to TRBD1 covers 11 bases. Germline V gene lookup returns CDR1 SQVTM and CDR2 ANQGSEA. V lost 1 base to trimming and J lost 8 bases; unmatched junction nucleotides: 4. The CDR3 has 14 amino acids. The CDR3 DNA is TGCAGCGTTGAAGTCGGGACAGGGGGGGATGAGCAGTTCTTC. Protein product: CSVEVGTGGDEQFF.

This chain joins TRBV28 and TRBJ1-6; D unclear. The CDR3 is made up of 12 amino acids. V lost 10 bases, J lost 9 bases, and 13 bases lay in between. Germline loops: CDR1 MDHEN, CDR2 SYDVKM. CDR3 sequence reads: CAISRETSPLHF. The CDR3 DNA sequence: TGTGCCATCTCCCGGGAGACTTCACCCCTCCACTTT.